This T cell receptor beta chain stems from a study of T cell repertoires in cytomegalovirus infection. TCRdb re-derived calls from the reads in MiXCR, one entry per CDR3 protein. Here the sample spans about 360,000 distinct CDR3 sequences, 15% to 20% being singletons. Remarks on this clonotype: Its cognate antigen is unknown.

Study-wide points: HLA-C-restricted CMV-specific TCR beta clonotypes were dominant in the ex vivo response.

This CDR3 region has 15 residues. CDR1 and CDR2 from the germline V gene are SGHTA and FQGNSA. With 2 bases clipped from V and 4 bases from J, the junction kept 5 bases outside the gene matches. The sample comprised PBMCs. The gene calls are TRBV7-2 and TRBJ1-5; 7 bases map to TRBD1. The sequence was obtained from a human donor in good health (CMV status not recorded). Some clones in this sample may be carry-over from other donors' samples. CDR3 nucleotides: TGTGCCAGCAGCTTAACCCCAGGGGGTAATCAGCCCCAGCATTTT. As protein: CASSLTPGGNQPQHF.